These 21 T cell receptor beta chains came from one sample sequenced in a study of blood T cells in healthy people across ages (dated by TCRdb to between 2015 and 2016). Preparation of the library involved 5' RACE. Sequencer: Illumina HiSeq 2500. A second PCR of roughly 6 to 12 cycles was performed with a sample-barcoded 5' primer and a J-beta primer mix. The public reads were run again by TCRdb, first through fastp at Q25 and then through MiXCR, and only productive beta chains were kept. Rows merge per CDR3 protein into single entries with the most common DNA and genes. Here the sample has more than 700,000 distinct CDR3 sequences; about 46% occur a single time. Of the sample, around 18% is held by the ten largest clones. The sequencing sample was made of blood. The receptors were gathered from an elderly man in good health.

V usage is TRBV9 and J usage is TRBJ2-1; the D gene is possibly TRBD1 (6 bases). CDR3 length equals 15 residues. Germline CDR1 is SGDLS and CDR2 is YYNGEE. V lost 1 base and J 6 bases, leaving 14 bases between the germline ends. CDR3 sequence: CASSVRTGTANEQFF. In DNA, the CDR3 is TGTGCCAGCAGCGTACGCACAGGGACCGCCAATGAGCAGTTCTTC.

Concerning this clonotype itself: Compared with germline, one end of the junction differs, possibly owing to a read error. The V and J genes are TRBV18 and TRBJ2-7; no clear D gene. Germline CDR1 is KGHSH and CDR2 is LQKENI. This CDR3 is 12 amino acids long. CDR3 in amino acids: CACSPSNQEQYF. DNA for the CDR3: TGTGCCTGCTCACCATCTAATCAAGAGCAGTACTTC.

This chain uses TRBV20-1 with TRBJ1-2; 9 positions agree with TRBD1. The CDR3 runs 16 residues. After removal of 4 bases from V and 4 bases from J, the junction contained 13 bases not matched to a gene. Germline CDR1 DFQATT, CDR2 SNEGSKA (reference sequence). The CDR3 sequence is CSATDGYRGRGYGYTF. Here the CDR3 DNA reads TGCAGTGCTACAGACGGATACAGGGGGCGAGGCTATGGCTACACCTTC.

This clonotype was observed at least ten times. Written as DNA, the CDR3 is TGTGCCAGCACACCACGGAACGGAGGGTGGGATCAGCCCCAGCATTTT. It is translated as CASTPRNGGWDQPQHF. This rearrangement joins TRBV28 to TRBJ1-5; D gene unclear. V shed 7 bases and J shed 5 bases, with 21 bases lying between them. The CDR3 is 16 amino acids. Germline V CDR1 and CDR2: MDHEN, SYDVKM.

The chain's CDR3 is CASSLGDDSPLHF. CDR3 bases: TGTGCCTCAAGTCTAGGGGACGATTCACCCCTCCACTTT. This chain links TRBV10-3 with TRBJ1-6; D possibly corresponds to TRBD1 (5 bases). V was shortened by 11 bases and J by 8 bases, with 16 bases between the two germline ends. The CDR3 is 13 amino acids. Germline lookup yields CDR1 ENHRY and CDR2 SYGVKD.

This clonotype was found a few times. This chain connects TRBV2 to TRBJ2-1, with D possibly matching TRBD2 (5 bases). Looked up from germline, CDR1 is SNHLY and CDR2 is FYNNEI. The CDR3 covers 11 residues. Trimming stripped 4 bases from V and 7 bases from J, with 5 bases between. The DNA for the CDR3 is TGTGCCAGCAGTGGGGAGAATGAGCAGTTCTTC. This sequence encodes CASSGENEQFF.

This clonotype came up a few times. The chain has TRBV20-1 and TRBJ2-3, with 8 bases fitting TRBD2. There are 14 residues in the CDR3. The germline V gene has CDR1 DFQATT and CDR2 SNEGSKA (reference sequence). Losses at the gene ends were 3 bases for V and 0 bases for J; bases not matched to a gene: 2. CDR3 region: CSASSGVSTDTQYF. The DNA of the CDR3 is TGCAGTGCTAGTAGCGGGGTGAGCACAGATACGCAGTATTTT.

Turning to this clonotype: A read error may account for a junction end that differs from germline. The gene calls are TRBV20-1 and TRBJ2-7, with TRBD1 matching 8 bases. The length of the CDR3 is 14 residues. In germline, CDR1 is DFQATT, CDR2 SNEGSKA (reference sequence). As DNA, the CDR3 is TGCGGTGCTATGAAGACAGGGGCCCCCTACGAGCAGTACTTC. Translation gives CGAMKTGAPYEQYF.

Here the CDR3 DNA reads TGTGCCATCAGTGCATCTAGCGGGGGGGCGGATGAGCAGTTCTTC. Translated: CAISASSGGADEQFF. The gene calls are TRBV10-3 and TRBJ2-1, with TRBD2 identical over 12 bases. The ends lost 4 bases at V and 8 bases at J; junction bases unmatched: 6. The germline V gene encodes CDR1 ENHRY and CDR2 SYGVKD. The CDR3 spans 15 residues.

This chain links TRBV5-1 with TRBJ2-2, with D perhaps TRBD2 (6 bases). Per the germline V gene, CDR1 is SGHRS and CDR2 is YFSETQ. With 2 bases removed from V and 6 bases from J, the gap between germline ends came to 11 bases. The CDR3 has 14 residues. DNA of the CDR3: TGCGCCAGCAGCTTCGGAGGGAGTCCCGGGGAGCTGTTTTTT. Its translation: CASSFGGSPGELFF.

This clonotype has more than one count but fewer than ten. The chain has TRBV7-9 and TRBJ2-7; D may be TRBD2 (6 bases). The V and J ends lost 2 bases and 7 bases respectively, with 15 bases between them. The length of the CDR3 is 14 residues. Germline V gene data show CDR1 as SEHNR and CDR2 as FQNEAQ (reference sequence). The CDR3 protein is CASSLSGEVLEQYF. CDR3 coding DNA: TGTGCCAGCAGCTTATCTGGGGAGGTATTAGAGCAGTACTTC.

The chain recombines TRBV7-2 with TRBJ1-4; D is undetermined. The CDR3 length is 14 residues. Per the germline V gene, CDR1 is SGHTA and CDR2 is FQGNSA. The V end lost 5 bases, the J end lost 4 bases, and 11 bases lay between the germline ends. The chain's CDR3 is CASSQDGFNEKLFF. In nucleotides, the CDR3 is TGTGCCAGCAGCCAGGACGGTTTTAATGAAAAACTGTTTTTT.

This clonotype was picked up a small number of times. V is TRBV5-4 and J is TRBJ2-3; maybe TRBD2 (5 bases). The CDR3 is 16 residues long. Germline CDR1 reads SGHNT; CDR2 reads YYREEE (reference sequence). Trimming took 4 bases from V and 2 from J, leaving 17 bases between them. CDR3 protein: CASSQIFAGSTDTQYF. The CDR3 bases are TGTGCCAGCAGCCAAATATTTGCGGGTTCCACAGATACGCAGTATTTT.

This rearrangement joins TRBV6-5 to TRBJ1-2; a weak D match, TRBD1 (5 bases). The germline V and J ends were trimmed by 5 bases and 3 bases, with 10 bases remaining between them. Germline CDR1 MNHEY, CDR2 SVGAGI. The CDR3 loop spans 13 amino acids. The CDR3 sequence is CASSNDRYYGYTF. In nucleotides, the CDR3 is TGTGCCAGCAGTAACGACAGATACTATGGCTACACCTTC.

CDR3 bases: TGTGCCTGGAGTGAAGCTTTCTTT. This sequence encodes CAWSEAFF. V gene TRBV30 combines with J gene TRBJ1-1; D is unresolved. The V gene lost 1 base and the J gene lost 9 bases, with 0 bases spanning the gap. Germline CDR1 is GTSNPN and CDR2 is SVGIG (reference sequence). The CDR3 has 8 residues.

The rearrangement links TRBV11-2 to TRBJ2-7; D remains unclear. The CDR3 contains 14 residues. The germline V and J ends were trimmed by 3 bases and 2 bases, with 11 bases remaining between them. Per the germline V gene, CDR1 is SGHAT and CDR2 is FQNNGV. CDR3 sequence reads: CASSFTTVTYEQYF. The DNA of the CDR3 is TGTGCCAGCAGCTTTACTACGGTCACCTACGAGCAGTACTTC.

In its sample, this clonotype was seen once. This chain connects TRBV24-1 to TRBJ2-5; 11 positions match TRBD2. Trimming cost V 5 bases and J 11 bases; bases outside gene matches: 18. The CDR3 is 17 residues long. The V gene's germline CDR1 is KGHDR and CDR2 SFDVKD. The CDR3 here is CATSATSGIFPYNEQYF. The CDR3 nucleotides read TGTGCCACCAGTGCGACTAGCGGGATCTTCCCCTACAATGAGCAGTACTTC.

The chain carries TRBV7-8 and TRBJ2-1; TRBD1 agrees at 7 bases. J was trimmed by 3 bases and V by 5 bases; bases with no gene match: 7. Germline V gene lookup returns CDR1 SGHVS and CDR2 FQNEAQ. The CDR3 covers 15 residues. The CDR3 DNA sequence: TGTGCCAGCAGCCAATACAGGGGAAGCTACAATGAGCAGTTCTTC. Protein sequence: CASSQYRGSYNEQFF.

The chain links TRBV5-6 to TRBJ1-5, with unresolved D. The CDR3 is 12 residues long. Germline V gene lookup returns CDR1 SGHDT and CDR2 YYEEEE. V lost 0 bases and J lost 11, with 9 bases in between. CDR3 DNA sequence: TGTGCCAGCAGCTTGGTCGGGGTGTCCCAGCATTTT. Translating gives CASSLVGVSQHF.

This clonotype was counted only a few times. The chain joins TRBV24-1 to TRBJ2-3; no firm D call. Trimming removed 1 base from V and 1 base from J, with 11 bases in between. Germline V gives CDR1 KGHDR, CDR2 SFDVKD. This CDR3 has 16 residues. CDR3 region: CATSDFYGPGTDTQYF. DNA of the CDR3: TGTGCCACCAGTGATTTCTACGGGCCAGGCACAGATACGCAGTATTTT.

The V call is TRBV5-1, the J call TRBJ2-1; D is undetermined. This CDR3 contains 16 residues. The V gene lost 2 bases and the J gene lost 4 bases, with 16 bases spanning the gap. The germline CDR1 and CDR2 sequences are SGHRS and YFSETQ. The CDR3: CASSFNPNPAYNEQFF. CDR3 DNA: TGCGCCAGCAGCTTCAACCCCAACCCCGCTTACAATGAGCAGTTCTTC.